This T cell receptor (beta chain) comes out of a study of T-cell reconstitution after alpha-beta-depleted transplantation in children. Study-wide results and caveats: Some patients' high day-60 TCRbeta diversity was attributed to recipient cells surviving conditioning. At one year after transplant, newly produced T cells mostly accounted for T-cell counts and diversity. Several hundred rapidly expanded clones from non-depleted graft cells reportedly supplied alpha-beta T cells about two months post-transplant.

This clonotype was seen repeatedly, ten times or more. Its antigen remains unidentified. Unique molecular identifiers featured in how the TCRbeta library was prepared. TCRdb reprocessed the PCR reads via MiXCR and lists one record per CDR3 protein. The profile covers tens of thousands of distinct CDR3 sequences, with nearly 6.5% appearing a single time and 27% taken by the ten largest. CDR3 size: 18 residues. Germline assignment: CDR1 MNHEY and CDR2 SMNVEV (reference sequence). The ends were cut back, 5 bases at V and 0 bases at J, with 17 bases in the middle. This sequence joins TRBV27 and TRBJ1-6, with D possibly being TRBD1 (6 bases). Sequencing used peripheral blood, obtained 60 days after TCRalphabeta/CD19-depleted stem cell transplant. The TCR comes from a child under two years old who had a stem cell transplant for acute myeloid leukemia, so the T cells may come from the graft donor. The CDR3: CASSPQGIGLSYNSPLHF. The CDR3 nucleotides read TGTGCCAGCAGTCCTCAGGGGATCGGCCTCTCCTATAATTCACCCCTCCACTTT.